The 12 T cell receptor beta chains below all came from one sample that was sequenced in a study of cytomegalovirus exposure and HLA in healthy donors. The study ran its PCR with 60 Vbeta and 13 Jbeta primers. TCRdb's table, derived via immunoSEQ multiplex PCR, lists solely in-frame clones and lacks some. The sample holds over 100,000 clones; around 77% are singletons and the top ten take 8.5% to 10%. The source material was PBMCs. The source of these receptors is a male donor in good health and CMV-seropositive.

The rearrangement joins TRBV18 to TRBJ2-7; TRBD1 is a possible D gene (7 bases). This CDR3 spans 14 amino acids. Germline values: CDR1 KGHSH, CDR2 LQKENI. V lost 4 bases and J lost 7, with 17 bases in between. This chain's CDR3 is CASSLGGTVEEQYF. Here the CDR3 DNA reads TGTGCCAGCTCACTAGGAGGGACAGTGGAAGAGCAGTACTTC.

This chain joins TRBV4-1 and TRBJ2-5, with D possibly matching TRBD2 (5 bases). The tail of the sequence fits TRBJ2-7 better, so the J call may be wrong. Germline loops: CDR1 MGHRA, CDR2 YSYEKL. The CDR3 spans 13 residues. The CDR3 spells CASSQEPSNEQYF. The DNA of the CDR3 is TGCGCCAGCAGCCAAGAGCCTAGCAACGAGCAGTACTTC.

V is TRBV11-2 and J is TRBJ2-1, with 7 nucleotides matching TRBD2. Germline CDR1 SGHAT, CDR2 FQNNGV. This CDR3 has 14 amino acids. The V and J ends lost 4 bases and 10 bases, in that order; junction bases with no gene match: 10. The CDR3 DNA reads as TGTGCCAGCAGCTCTCTCGGGGGGTCGGGCGAGCAGTTCTTC. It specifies CASSSLGGSGEQFF.

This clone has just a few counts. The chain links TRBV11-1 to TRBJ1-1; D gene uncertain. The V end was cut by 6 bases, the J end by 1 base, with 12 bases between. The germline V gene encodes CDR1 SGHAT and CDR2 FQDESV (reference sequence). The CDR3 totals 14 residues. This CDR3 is CASRLEGANTEAFF. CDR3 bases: TGTGCCAGCAGACTAGAGGGAGCGAACACTGAAGCTTTCTTT. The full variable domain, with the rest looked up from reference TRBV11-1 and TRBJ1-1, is EAEVAQSPRYKITEKSQAVAFWCDPISGHATLYWYRQILGQGPELLVQFQDESVVDDSQLPKDRFSAERLKGVDSTLKIQPAELGDSAMYLCASRLEGANTEAFFGQGTRLTVV.

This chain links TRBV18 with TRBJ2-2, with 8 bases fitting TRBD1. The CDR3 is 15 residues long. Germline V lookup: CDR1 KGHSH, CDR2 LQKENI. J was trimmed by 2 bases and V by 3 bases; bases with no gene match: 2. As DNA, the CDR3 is TGTGCCAGCTCACCCGGGACAGGAAACACCGGGGAGCTGTTTTTT. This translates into CASSPGTGNTGELFF.

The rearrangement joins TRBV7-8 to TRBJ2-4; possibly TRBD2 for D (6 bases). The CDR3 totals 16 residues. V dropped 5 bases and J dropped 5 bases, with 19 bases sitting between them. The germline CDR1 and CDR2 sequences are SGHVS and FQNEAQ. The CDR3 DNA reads TGTGCCAGCAGCCCGAGGCCTGGGACTGTACAAAACATTCAGTACTTC. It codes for CASSPRPGTVQNIQYF.

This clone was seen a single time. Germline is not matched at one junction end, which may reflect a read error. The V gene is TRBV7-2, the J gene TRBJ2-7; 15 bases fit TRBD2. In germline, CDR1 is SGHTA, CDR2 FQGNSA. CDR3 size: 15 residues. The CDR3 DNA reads TGTGTCAGCAGCTTAGGGGGACTAGCGGGGGGCGAGCAGTACTTC. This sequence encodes CVSSLGGLAGGEQYF. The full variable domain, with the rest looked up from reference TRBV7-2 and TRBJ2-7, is GAGVSQSPSNKVTEKGKDVELRCDPISGHTALYWYRQSLGQGLEFLIYFQGNSAPDKSGLPSDRFSAERTGGSVSTLTIQRTQQEDSAVYLCVSSLGGLAGGEQYFGPGTRLTVT.

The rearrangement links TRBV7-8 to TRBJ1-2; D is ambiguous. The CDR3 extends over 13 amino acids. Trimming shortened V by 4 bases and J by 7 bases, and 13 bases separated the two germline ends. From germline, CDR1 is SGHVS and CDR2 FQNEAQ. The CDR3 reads CASSSHISVGYTF. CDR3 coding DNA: TGTGCCAGCAGCTCCCACATCTCTGTTGGCTACACCTTC.

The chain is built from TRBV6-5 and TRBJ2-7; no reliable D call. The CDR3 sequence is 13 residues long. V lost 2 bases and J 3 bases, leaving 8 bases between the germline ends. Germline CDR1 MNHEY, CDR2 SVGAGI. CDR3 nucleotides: TGTGCCAGCAGTTACCGGCTAGACTACGAGCAGTACTTC. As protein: CASSYRLDYEQYF.

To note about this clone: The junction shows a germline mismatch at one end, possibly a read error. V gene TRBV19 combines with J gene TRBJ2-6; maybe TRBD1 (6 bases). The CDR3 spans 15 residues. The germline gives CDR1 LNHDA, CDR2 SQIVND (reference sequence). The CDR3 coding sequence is TGTGCCAGTAGTAGGGACATGGCAGGGGCCAACGGCCTGACTTTC. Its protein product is CASSRDMAGANGLTF.

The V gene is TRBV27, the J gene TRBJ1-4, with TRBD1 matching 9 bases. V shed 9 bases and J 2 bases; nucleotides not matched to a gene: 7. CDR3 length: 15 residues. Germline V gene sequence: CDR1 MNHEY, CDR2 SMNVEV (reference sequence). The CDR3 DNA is TGTGCCAGTTCGGACAGGGGAGGCACTAATGAAAAACTGTTTTTT. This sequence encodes CASSDRGGTNEKLFF. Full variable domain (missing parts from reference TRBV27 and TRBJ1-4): EAQVTQNPRYLITVTGKKLTVTCSQNMNHEYMSWYRQDPGLGLRQIYYSMNVEVTDKGDVPEGYKVSRKEKRNFPLILESPSPNQTSLYFCASSDRGGTNEKLFFGSGTQLSVL.

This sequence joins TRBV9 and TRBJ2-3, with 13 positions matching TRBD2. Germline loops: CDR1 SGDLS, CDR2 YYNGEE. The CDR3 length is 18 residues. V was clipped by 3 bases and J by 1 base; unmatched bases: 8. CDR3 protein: CASSDTSGRAEGTDTQYF. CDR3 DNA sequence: TGTGCCAGCAGCGACACTAGCGGGAGGGCCGAGGGCACAGATACGCAGTATTTT.